This passage covers 21 T cell receptor beta chains from one sample sequenced in a study of graft-versus-host responses after intestinal transplantation. Their cognate antigens are unknown. Data came from immunoSEQ multiplex PCR; TCRdb stores just in-frame clones and leaves some out. The data hold around 97,000 clones, with 80% to 95% observed a single time. Sequenced material: unstimulated CD8+ T cells sorted from spleen or lymph node cells, taken before intestinal transplant. These receptors came from a human donor who received an intestinal transplant.

The chain combines TRBV2 with TRBJ2-5, with D maybe TRBD2 (7 bases). CDR1 is SNHLY and CDR2 is FYNNEI in the germline V gene. V shed 6 bases and J shed 4 bases, with 9 bases lying between them. The CDR3 spans 12 residues. The CDR3 coding sequence is TGTGCCAGCAGGGGGGGGCGAGAGACCCAGTACTTC. Protein sequence: CASRGGRETQYF.

This chain links TRBV4-1 with TRBJ1-2; D is uncertain. The germline V and J ends were trimmed by 4 bases and 1 base, with 7 bases remaining between them. This CDR3 is built from 13 residues. The germline CDR1 and CDR2 sequences are MGHRA and YSYEKL. CDR3 sequence: CASSLRFNYGYTF. Written as DNA, the CDR3 is TGCGCCAGCAGCCTGAGGTTTAACTATGGCTACACCTTC.

This chain connects TRBV11-3 to TRBJ1-6; 7 nucleotides agree with TRBD1. The CDR3 has 17 residues. With 11 bases clipped from V and 0 bases from J, the junction kept 13 bases outside the gene matches. Germline lookup yields CDR1 SGHNT and CDR2 YENEEA. The CDR3 loop reads CAYQGPGGSSYNSPLHF. The CDR3 nucleotides read TGTGCCTATCAGGGCCCAGGGGGAAGCTCCTATAATTCACCCCTCCACTTT.

The chain carries TRBV6-6 and TRBJ2-7; D remains unclear. This CDR3 has 12 residues. Germline-derived CDR1 and CDR2 are MNHNY and SVGAGI (reference sequence). V was trimmed by 5 bases and J by 2 bases, leaving 7 bases between them. In nucleotides, the CDR3 is TGTGCCAGCAGTGAGCCAACCTACGAGCAGTACTTC. Translation gives CASSEPTYEQYF.

V usage is TRBV7-9 and J usage is TRBJ2-7; D gene unclear. The germline gives CDR1 SEHNR, CDR2 FQNEAQ (reference sequence). V lost 1 base, J lost 4 bases, and 5 bases lay in between. CDR3 length: 12 amino acids. CDR3 amino acids: CASSLEVYEQYF. The CDR3 bases are TGTGCCAGCAGCTTAGAGGTTTACGAGCAGTACTTC.

The count of this clone is one. The chain recombines TRBV27 with TRBJ2-1, with 9 bases lining up with TRBD1. J gave up 5 bases and V 6 bases, and 11 bases lay outside the gene matches. Germline loops: CDR1 MNHEY, CDR2 SMNVEV (reference sequence). This CDR3 spans 16 amino acids. The CDR3 loop reads CASRTLRDRVNNEQFF. The CDR3 nucleotides are TGTGCCAGCAGGACGCTCCGGGACAGGGTAAACAATGAGCAGTTCTTC.

The chain joins TRBV4-1 to TRBJ2-7, with TRBD1 identical over 9 bases. V lost 4 bases and J lost 2; bases outside the gene matches: 3. CDR1 is MGHRA, CDR2 YSYEKL, per germline. The CDR3 contains 14 residues. The CDR3 coding sequence is TGCGCCAGCAGCCCGGACAGGGGAACCTACGAGCAGTACTTC. Translated, it gives CASSPDRGTYEQYF.

The chain uses TRBV12-5 and TRBJ2-3; 7 positions agree with TRBD2. The J segment lost 7 bases and the V segment lost 5 bases, leaving 3 bases of the junction unmatched. The CDR3 has 12 residues. Germline V gene lookup returns CDR1 LGHNT and CDR2 FRNRAP. The CDR3 coding sequence is TGTGCTAGTGGTGGGAGGGCTAATACGCAGTATTTT. Translation gives CASGGRANTQYF.

The chain links TRBV6-5 to TRBJ2-1; TRBD2 matches at 7 bases. V trimming: 6 bases; J trimming: 6 bases; junction bases outside the gene matches: 8. The CDR3 sequence is 14 residues long. Germline V lookup: CDR1 MNHEY, CDR2 SVGAGI. In DNA, the CDR3 is TGTGCCAGCAGCCTTGCGGGGGTAATCAATGAGCAGTTCTTC. It is translated as CASSLAGVINEQFF.

The genes are TRBV13 and TRBJ2-1; tentative D call: TRBD1 (5 bases). Trimming took off 8 bases at V and 3 bases at J, with 14 bases between the two ends. The CDR3 has 14 amino acids. The germline V gene has CDR1 PRHDT and CDR2 FYEKMQ (reference sequence). Here the CDR3 reads CASCYGQNYNEQFF. In nucleotides, the CDR3 is TGTGCCAGCTGTTACGGACAAAACTACAATGAGCAGTTCTTC.

The V and J genes are TRBV5-4 and TRBJ1-1; TRBD1 is a possible D gene (5 bases). Trimming removed 9 bases at V and 4 bases at J, with 13 bases between. The CDR3 is 12 residues long. Per germline, CDR1 SGHNT and CDR2 YYREEE (reference sequence). The CDR3 DNA reads as TGTGCCACCGCCGGGGGGGTCACTGAAGCTTTCTTT. This codes for CATAGGVTEAFF.

The genes are TRBV2 and TRBJ1-1; unclear D gene. The germline gives CDR1 SNHLY, CDR2 FYNNEI. This CDR3 region has 12 residues. V lost 7 bases to trimming and J lost 5 bases, with 11 bases between them. CDR3 nucleotide sequence: TGTGCCAGCAACTTGGCCGGGACTGAAGCTTTCTTT. Translated: CASNLAGTEAFF. Filled out from reference TRBV2 and TRBJ1-1, the complete variable domain reads EPEVTQTPSHQVTQMGQEVILRCVPISNHLYFYWYRQILGQKVEFLVSFYNNEISEKSEIFDDQFSVERPDGSNFTLKIRSTKLEDSAMYFCASNLAGTEAFFGQGTRLTVV.

This sequence joins TRBV13 and TRBJ1-1, with D hard to call. CDR3 length equals 13 residues. Germline V CDR1 and CDR2: PRHDT, FYEKMQ (reference sequence). Trimming cost V 6 bases and J 2 bases, with 10 bases left between them. CDR3 coding DNA: TGTGCCAGCAGTCCCGTGCTCAACACTGAAGCTTTCTTT. It yields the protein CASSPVLNTEAFF.

The chain links TRBV7-9 to TRBJ1-1; D uncertain. V gave up 1 base and J gave up 6 bases, with 6 bases separating them. The CDR3 is made up of 12 amino acids. From germline, CDR1 is SEHNR and CDR2 FQNEAQ (reference sequence). DNA of the CDR3: TGTGCCAGCAGCTTAGGGGGATCTGAAGCTTTCTTT. Translation: CASSLGGSEAFF.

The chain links TRBV6-5 to TRBJ1-6; 9 bases map to TRBD1. CDR3 size: 15 residues. Trimming took 8 bases from V and 7 from J; bases not matched to a gene: 9. Germline V gene lookup returns CDR1 MNHEY and CDR2 SVGAGI. The CDR3, as DNA: TGTGCCAGCGCGGGTAGTGACAGGGGGAATTCACCCCTCCACTTT. This translates into CASAGSDRGNSPLHF.

This rearrangement joins TRBV25-1 to TRBJ2-2; D call uncertain. CDR1 is MGHDK and CDR2 is SYGVNS in the germline V gene. V lost 3 bases and J 3 bases, leaving 2 bases between the germline ends. This CDR3 region has 12 residues. CDR3 in amino acids: CASSDYTGELFF. CDR3 bases: TGTGCCAGCAGTGACTACACCGGGGAGCTGTTTTTT.

The gene calls are TRBV10-2 and TRBJ2-5; no reliable D call. The better agreement between TRBJ2-7 and the DNA end casts doubt on the J call. Germline V CDR1 and CDR2: WSHSY, SAAADI. The CDR3 totals 14 residues. The CDR3 sequence: CASSDAQEFYEQYF. DNA for the CDR3: TGCGCCAGCAGTGACGCGCAGGAATTCTACGAGCAGTACTTC.

V is TRBV4-1 and J is TRBJ2-1, with 8 bases lining up with TRBD2. The CDR3 has 16 amino acids. In germline, CDR1 is MGHRA, CDR2 YSYEKL. After removal of 4 bases from V and 5 bases from J, the junction contained 10 bases not matched to a gene. CDR3 amino acids: CASSPGRGMRNNEQFF. CDR3 nucleotides: TGCGCCAGCAGCCCCGGGAGGGGGATGCGCAACAATGAGCAGTTCTTC.

This chain connects TRBV2 to TRBJ1-5, with D possibly matching TRBD1 (6 bases). This CDR3 comprises 12 residues. Germline V lookup: CDR1 SNHLY, CDR2 FYNNEI. Trimming removed 10 bases at V and 1 base at J, with 8 bases between. Here the CDR3 DNA reads TGTGCCATAGGGGGGAGCAATCAGCCCCAGCATTTT. Translating gives CAIGGSNQPQHF.

This chain links TRBV7-2 with TRBJ1-1, with 12 positions matching TRBD1. There are 14 residues in the CDR3. V lost 5 bases to trimming and J lost 11 bases; unmatched junction nucleotides: 9. Germline CDR1 SGHTA, CDR2 FQGNSA. CDR3 DNA sequence: TGTGCCAGCAGCCTCCGGGACAGGGGGCGTTCGGCTTTCTTT. Translated: CASSLRDRGRSAFF.

This clone was found a few times. V is TRBV9 and J is TRBJ1-4; D gene ambiguous. V lost 0 bases and J 1 base, leaving 4 bases between the germline ends. CDR1 SGDLS and CDR2 YYNGEE come from the germline V gene. This CDR3 is built from 14 residues. The CDR3: CASSVGGTNEKLFF. The CDR3 DNA is TGTGCCAGCAGCGTAGGAGGAACTAATGAAAAACTGTTTTTT.